The 25 T cell receptor beta chains in this list originate from one sample, sequenced in a study of T cell changes during pregnancy in multiple sclerosis. The data were produced by immunoSEQ multiplex PCR, yet TCRdb's version contains in-frame clones alone and is incomplete. Among 40,000 to 65,000 clones listed, over 80% were seen once. The specimen comprised CD4+ T cells from peripheral blood mononuclear cells, sampled in the third trimester of pregnancy. The receptors come from a female donor with multiple sclerosis, enrolled in a pregnancy study.

The chain has TRBV18 and TRBJ1-6, with D tentatively TRBD1 (5 bases). Germline lookup yields CDR1 KGHSH and CDR2 LQKENI. This CDR3 is 14 amino acids long. V was shortened by 6 bases and J by 7 bases, with 13 bases between the two germline ends. The CDR3 spells CASSTTEGNSPLHF. The CDR3 DNA sequence: TGTGCCAGCTCCACGACAGAAGGAAATTCACCCCTCCACTTT. Full variable domain (rest looked up from reference TRBV18 and TRBJ1-6): NAGVMQNPRHLVRRRGQEARLRCSPMKGHSHVYWYRQLPEEGLKFMVYLQKENIIDESGMPKERFSAEFPKEGPSILRIQQVVRGDSAAYFCASSTTEGNSPLHFGNGTRLTVT.

The chain combines TRBV6-1 with TRBJ2-7; 11 bases map to TRBD1. This CDR3 contains 13 residues. Trimming removed 6 bases from V and 5 bases from J; junction bases left unmatched: 3. CDR1 MNHNS and CDR2 SASEGT come from the germline V gene. CDR3 nucleotides: TGTGCCAGCAGGGGACAGGGGGTCAACGAGCAGTACTTC. Translating gives CASRGQGVNEQYF.

The chain employs TRBV5-1 and TRBJ2-3, with TRBD1 matching 10 bases. Germline V CDR1 and CDR2: SGHRS, YFSETQ. This CDR3 contains 16 residues. V lost 3 bases, J lost 3 bases, and 7 bases stayed unmatched. The CDR3 nucleotides are TGCGCCAGCAGCTGGGACAGGGGATCGCGGACAGATACGCAGTATTTT. It specifies CASSWDRGSRTDTQYF.

The chain carries TRBV2 and TRBJ2-1, with 8 bases that match TRBD1. Germline V gene sequence: CDR1 SNHLY, CDR2 FYNNEI. CDR3 length: 14 amino acids. The ends lost 2 bases at V and 7 bases at J; junction bases unmatched: 4. Here the CDR3 DNA reads TGTGCCAGCAGTGAACAGGGGGCCCCTAATGAGCAGTTCTTC. It codes for CASSEQGAPNEQFF.

The gene calls are TRBV7-2 and TRBJ2-1, with 8 bases identical to TRBD2. CDR3 length: 14 residues. CDR1 and CDR2 (germline): SGHTA, FQGNSA. V was clipped by 0 bases and J by 11 bases; unmatched bases: 6. The CDR3, as DNA: TGTGCCAGCAGCTTAGCGGGGGGCGGGGGGAAGCAGTTCTTC. This translates into CASSLAGGGGKQFF.

The gene calls are TRBV18 and TRBJ1-5, with 8 bases matching TRBD1. V lost 6 bases, J lost 0 bases, and 10 bases stayed unmatched. CDR1 is KGHSH, CDR2 LQKENI, per germline. CDR3 length: 17 amino acids. DNA of the CDR3: TGTGCCAGCTCGGCCCTGGACAGGGTCGTTAGCAATCAGCCCCAGCATTTT. As protein: CASSALDRVVSNQPQHF.

This chain uses TRBV5-1 with TRBJ1-4, with TRBD1 identical over 10 bases. Germline values: CDR1 SGHRS, CDR2 YFSETQ. Trimming removed 2 bases from V and 7 bases from J; junction bases left unmatched: 5. CDR3 length: 15 amino acids. CDR3 nucleotides: TGCGCCAGCAGCTTCCAGACAGGGGGCGGTGAAAAACTGTTTTTT. Its translation: CASSFQTGGGEKLFF. Combining the CDR3 with reference TRBV5-1 and TRBJ1-4 gives the whole variable domain KAGVTQTPRYLIKTRGQQVTLSCSPISGHRSVSWYQQTPGQGLQFLFEYFSETQRNKGNFPGRFSGRQFSNSRSEMNVSTLELGDSALYLCASSFQTGGGEKLFFGSGTQLSVL.

The CDR3 here is CASRRERQGDLSGANVLTF. DNA of the CDR3: TGTGCCAGCCGCCGCGAACGGCAGGGGGACCTCTCTGGGGCCAACGTCCTGACTTTC. V usage is TRBV27 and J usage is TRBJ2-6; 7 bases fit TRBD1. Germline CDR1 MNHEY, CDR2 SMNVEV (reference sequence). The CDR3 length is 19 residues. V lost 8 bases, J lost 0 bases, and 16 bases stayed unmatched.

The rearrangement uses TRBV15 and TRBJ1-2; D is unclear. The CDR3 is 13 residues long. Trimming pared 3 bases from V and 5 bases from J, leaving 10 bases between. In germline, CDR1 is LNHNV, CDR2 YYDKDF (reference sequence). CDR3 in DNA: TGTGCCACCAGCAGTGGGGAGGGATATGGCTACACCTTC. It translates to CATSSGEGYGYTF.

The V gene is TRBV27, the J gene TRBJ2-7; tentative D call: TRBD2 (6 bases). Germline V gene data show CDR1 as MNHEY and CDR2 as SMNVEV (reference sequence). V lost 1 base and J lost 5, with 9 bases in between. The CDR3 is 13 residues long. CDR3 residues: CASSLFGGDEQYF. For the CDR3, the DNA is TGTGCCAGCAGTTTATTCGGGGGAGACGAGCAGTACTTC.

J is TRBJ2-1 and V is TRBV28; the match to TRBD2 covers 12 bases. With V trimmed by 5 bases and J by 6 bases, 8 bases remained unmatched. The CDR3 totals 16 residues. Looked up from germline, CDR1 is MDHEN and CDR2 is SYDVKM. CDR3 in amino acids: CASSPSLAGGRNEQFF. As DNA, the CDR3 is TGTGCCAGCAGTCCATCTCTAGCGGGAGGGCGCAATGAGCAGTTCTTC. The complete variable domain, with remaining parts taken from reference TRBV28 and TRBJ2-1, reads DVKVTQSSRYLVKRTGEKVFLECVQDMDHENMFWYRQDPGLGLRLIYFSYDVKMKEKGDIPEGYSVSREKKERFSLILESASTNQTSMYLCASSPSLAGGRNEQFFGPGTRLTVL.

The chain joins TRBV7-9 to TRBJ1-2; D possibly corresponds to TRBD1 (5 bases). Per germline, CDR1 SEHNR and CDR2 FQNEAQ (reference sequence). Trimming stripped 5 bases from V and 0 bases from J, with 13 bases between. The CDR3 has 15 residues. CDR3 residues: CASSARGVANYGYTF. In DNA, the CDR3 is TGTGCCAGCAGCGCACGGGGGGTCGCTAACTATGGCTACACCTTC.

The chain couples TRBV7-3 to TRBJ1-2; no definite D call. V lost 6 bases and J lost 8, with 13 bases in between. The CDR3 loop spans 12 amino acids. Per the germline V gene, CDR1 is SGHTA and CDR2 is FQGTGA. CDR3 region: CASSRGLGGYTF. For the CDR3, the DNA is TGTGCCAGCAGTAGAGGGCTGGGAGGCTACACCTTC.

The chain is built from TRBV6-5 and TRBJ2-5; D is unclear. Per the germline V gene, CDR1 is MNHEY and CDR2 is SVGAGI. CDR3 length: 15 amino acids. V was clipped by 3 bases and J by 1 base, with 12 bases between them. The CDR3 here is CASSYTTGSQETQYF. The CDR3, as DNA: TGTGCCAGCAGTTATACGACCGGGTCCCAAGAGACCCAGTACTTC.

The rearrangement uses TRBV10-3 and TRBJ2-2; TRBD1 agrees at 9 bases. Trimming cost V 10 bases and J 2 bases; bases outside gene matches: 14. The CDR3 runs 17 residues. Germline V gene lookup returns CDR1 ENHRY and CDR2 SYGVKD. In nucleotides, the CDR3 is TGTGCCACCCGGGACAGGGTAATCATTACCAACACCGGGGAGCTGTTTTTT. Encoded protein: CATRDRVIITNTGELFF.

This clone was seen a single time. The chain recombines TRBV6-5 with TRBJ2-4, with D perhaps TRBD2 (5 bases). Germline V gives CDR1 MNHEY, CDR2 SVGAGI. V was trimmed by 5 bases and J by 1 base, leaving 12 bases between them. There are 15 residues in the CDR3. The CDR3 DNA reads TGTGCCAGCAGTCGAGATCCGGGGGCCAAAAACATTCAGTACTTC. Encoded protein: CASSRDPGAKNIQYF.

The J gene is TRBJ1-1, the V gene TRBV28; possibly TRBD1 for D (6 bases). Looked up from germline, CDR1 is MDHEN and CDR2 is SYDVKM. The CDR3 has 15 residues. V shed 6 bases and J shed 3 bases, with 17 bases lying between them. Here the CDR3 DNA reads TGTGCCAGCAGGTCTACCACAGGGACCCACACTGAAGCTTTCTTT. This sequence encodes CASRSTTGTHTEAFF.

This rearrangement joins TRBV5-6 to TRBJ1-1; perhaps TRBD1 as D (5 bases). Trimming pared 5 bases from V and 1 base from J, leaving 12 bases between. This CDR3 contains 14 residues. Looked up from germline, CDR1 is SGHDT and CDR2 is YYEEEE. CDR3 nucleotide sequence: TGTGCCAGCAGTTGGGGGGGTCCGAACACTGAAGCTTTCTTT. It codes for CASSWGGPNTEAFF.

The V and J genes are TRBV7-8 and TRBJ2-2; no clear D. The germline CDR1 and CDR2 sequences are SGHVS and FQNEAQ. CDR3 length equals 12 residues. Trimming shortened V by 4 bases and J by 3 bases, and 3 bases separated the two germline ends. In nucleotides, the CDR3 is TGTGCCAGCAGCTCATACACCGGGGAGCTGTTTTTT. It translates to CASSSYTGELFF.

The CDR3 loop is CASSWGLFSYNEQFF. The CDR3 nucleotides are TGTGCCAGTTCTTGGGGGCTTTTCTCCTACAATGAGCAGTTCTTC. V is TRBV19 and J is TRBJ2-1; D is possibly TRBD1 (6 bases). This CDR3 contains 15 residues. Germline V gene data show CDR1 as LNHDA and CDR2 as SQIVND (reference sequence). V dropped 8 bases and J dropped 0 bases, with 14 bases sitting between them.

The chain carries TRBV27 and TRBJ1-1; D not certain. Germline CDR1 reads MNHEY; CDR2 reads SMNVEV (reference sequence). With 4 bases removed from V and 2 bases from J, the gap between germline ends came to 11 bases. The length of the CDR3 is 14 residues. Written as DNA, the CDR3 is TGTGCCAGCAGTTACTCCACCCGTAACACTGAAGCTTTCTTT. Amino acid sequence: CASSYSTRNTEAFF.

The chain carries TRBV14 and TRBJ2-1, with D possibly TRBD2 on 6 matching bases. Trimming pared 1 base from V and 4 bases from J, leaving 11 bases between. CDR1 is SGHDN and CDR2 is FVKESK in the germline V gene. This CDR3 has 15 amino acids. CDR3 sequence: CASSQVRGRYNEQFF. CDR3 bases: TGTGCCAGCAGCCAAGTACGGGGGAGATACAATGAGCAGTTCTTC.

This chain uses TRBV6-4 with TRBJ2-1; possibly TRBD2 for D (7 bases). The length of the CDR3 is 13 residues. Trimming took 4 bases from V and 10 from J, leaving 14 bases between them. CDR1 and CDR2 (germline): MRHNA, SNTAGT. The CDR3 nucleotides read TGTGCCAGCAGTGGACTTAGGGGGGGAGAGCAGTTCTTC. Its translation: CASSGLRGGEQFF.

This chain links TRBV2 with TRBJ1-2, with a tentative D call TRBD1 (6 bases). The CDR3 has 13 amino acids. Trimming shortened V by 8 bases and J by 12 bases, and 22 bases separated the two germline ends. CDR1 is SNHLY, CDR2 FYNNEI, per germline. CDR3 coding DNA: TGTGCCAGCTATTTGGGGGGGGGCAAGAAGAACACCTTC. Its protein product is CASYLGGGKKNTF.

The J gene is TRBJ2-3, the V gene TRBV7-3; 8 nucleotides align to TRBD2. The CDR3 covers 15 residues. Germline CDR1 and CDR2: SGHTA and FQGTGA. The J segment lost 6 bases and the V segment lost 4 bases, leaving 9 bases of the junction unmatched. The CDR3 reads CASSSGQAGEDTQYF. The CDR3 DNA sequence: TGTGCCAGCAGCTCGGGTCAAGCGGGAGAGGATACGCAGTATTTT.